This T cell receptor (beta chain) was observed in a study of identical twins. V was shortened by 3 bases and J by 7 bases, with 10 bases between the two germline ends. The CDR3 totals 14 residues. MiXCR, run by TCRdb on the 5' RACE reads, gives a single entry per CDR3 protein. The table has some 730,000 distinct CDR3 sequences, over 15% seen once; the top ten hold over 10%. Comment on this clonotype: Its antigen is currently unknown.

Study observations and caveats: Insertion counts were lower in abundant cord blood beta clonotypes, a trend that memory repertoires did not show.

The same data also went into a second study, on T cells expressing NK-cell markers. Turning to that study: Underlying the TCR beta repertoires were sorted CD3+CD56+NKG2C+, CD3+CD56+NKG2C- and CD3+CD56-NKG2C+ T cells.

Sequenced material: PBMCs. This receptor was obtained from a woman between 18 and 29 years old in good health. The rearrangement joins TRBV12-3 or TRBV12-4 to TRBJ1-6; possible D gene TRBD1, 5 bases. CDR3 sequence: CASSLGDRNSPLHF. CDR3 nucleotides: TGTGCCAGCAGTTTGGGGGACCGGAATTCACCCCTCCACTTT.